This TCR beta chain stems from a study of cytomegalovirus exposure and HLA in healthy donors. The CDR3 consists of 17 residues. Per germline, CDR1 SGHNT and CDR2 YYREEE (reference sequence). The study ran its PCR with 60 Vbeta and 13 Jbeta primers. The data were produced by immunoSEQ multiplex PCR, yet TCRdb's version contains in-frame clones alone and is incomplete. The profile shows 95,000 to 150,000 clones, roughly 82% of them singletons. Donors showed nominal health when sampled, although they likely had unrecorded immune exposures. This donor has no recorded CMV serostatus. Note on this clone: Its target is unknown. Compared with germline, one end of the junction differs, possibly owing to a read error.

Whole-study findings and limits: Highly shared variants forming one cluster were likely a sequencing artifact.

This TCR was sampled from a human donor in good health. This chain uses TRBV5-4 with TRBJ2-6; tentative D call: TRBD1 (5 bases). The sample consisted of PBMCs. Written as DNA, the CDR3 is TGTGCCAGCAGCTTGGTTCTCCCAGGGTCTGGGGCCAACGGCCTGACTTTC. Translating gives CASSLVLPGSGANGLTF.